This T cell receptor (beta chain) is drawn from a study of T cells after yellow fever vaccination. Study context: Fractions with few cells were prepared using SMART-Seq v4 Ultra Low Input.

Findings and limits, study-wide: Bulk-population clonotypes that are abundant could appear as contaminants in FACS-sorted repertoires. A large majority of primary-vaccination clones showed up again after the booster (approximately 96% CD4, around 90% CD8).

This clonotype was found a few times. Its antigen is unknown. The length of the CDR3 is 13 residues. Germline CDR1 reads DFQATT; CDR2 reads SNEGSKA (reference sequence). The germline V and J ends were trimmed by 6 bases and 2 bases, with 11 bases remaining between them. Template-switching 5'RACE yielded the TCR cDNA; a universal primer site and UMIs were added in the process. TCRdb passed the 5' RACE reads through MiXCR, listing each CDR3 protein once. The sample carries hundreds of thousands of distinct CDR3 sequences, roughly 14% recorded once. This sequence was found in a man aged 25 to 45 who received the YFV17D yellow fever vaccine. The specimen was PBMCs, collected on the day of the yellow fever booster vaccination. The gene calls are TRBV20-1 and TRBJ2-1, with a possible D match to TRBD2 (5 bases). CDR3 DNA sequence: TGCAGTGCCCCGGGATATGCCTACAATGAGCAGTTCTTC. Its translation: CSAPGYAYNEQFF.